The 11 T cell receptor beta chains in this list originate from one sample, sequenced in a study of blood T cell repertoires in COVID-19. The assay was immunoSEQ multiplex PCR, and TCRdb's table has in-frame clones only and misses some. The sample yields over 600,000 clones, just under 90% seen once. Sequencing was done on a sample of peripheral blood. The receptors stem from a woman aged 18-35 years with acute or convalescent COVID-19.

This clone was observed once. The chain couples TRBV19 to TRBJ2-7; D is unclear. This CDR3 spans 15 amino acids. Germline CDR1 LNHDA, CDR2 SQIVND (reference sequence). With 2 bases removed from V and 2 bases from J, the gap between germline ends came to 13 bases. CDR3 bases: TGTGCCAGTAGTATAAGAGGCGGATACCCCTACGAGCAGTACTTC. This translates into CASSIRGGYPYEQYF.

The chain couples TRBV4-1 to TRBJ1-2; possibly TRBD1 for D (5 bases). CDR3 size: 13 residues. V was shortened by 3 bases and J by 4 bases, with 9 bases between the two germline ends. CDR1 and CDR2 from the germline V gene are MGHRA and YSYEKL. In DNA, the CDR3 is TGCGCCAGCAGCCACAGACAGAGCTATGGCTACACCTTC. Its translation: CASSHRQSYGYTF.

The J gene is TRBJ2-3, the V gene TRBV13; no clear D gene. The CDR3 is 15 amino acids. Trimming stripped 5 bases from V and 0 bases from J, with 12 bases between. Looked up from germline, CDR1 is PRHDT and CDR2 is FYEKMQ (reference sequence). This CDR3 is CASSPYLTSTDTQYF. The CDR3 nucleotides are TGTGCCAGCAGCCCCTACTTAACTAGCACAGATACGCAGTATTTT.

A few counts support this clone. This chain connects TRBV6-2 or TRBV6-3 to TRBJ2-2, with 8 positions matching TRBD1. Germline-derived CDR1 and CDR2 are MNHEY and SVGEGT. Unmatched junction bases numbered 8, after V lost 6 bases and J lost 5 bases. The CDR3 loop spans 15 amino acids. In DNA, the CDR3 is TGTGCCAGCAGCCCCACGGGACAGGATACCGGGGAGCTGTTTTTT. Protein: CASSPTGQDTGELFF.

This sequence joins TRBV20-1 and TRBJ1-4, with 8 nucleotides matching TRBD1. The CDR3 loop spans 16 amino acids. The V gene end was trimmed by 3 bases and the J gene end by 2 bases; junction bases not matched to a gene: 8. Germline CDR1 DFQATT, CDR2 SNEGSKA (reference sequence). For the CDR3, the DNA is TGCAGTGCTAGTGCCCAGGGGGCGCGTACTAATGAAAAACTGTTTTTT. Encoded protein: CSASAQGARTNEKLFF.

The V call is TRBV5-6, the J call TRBJ1-6; TRBD1 aligns across 8 bases. The trim removed 3 bases at V and 11 bases at J, leaving 4 bases unmatched. Germline CDR1 SGHDT, CDR2 YYEEEE. The CDR3 runs 13 residues. CDR3 nucleotides: TGTGCCAGCAGCTGGGGGACAGGCCCACCCCTCCACTTT. Amino acids: CASSWGTGPPLHF.

The V call is TRBV11-2, the J call TRBJ1-1; D gene unclear. This CDR3 is built from 13 residues. Germline CDR1 SGHAT, CDR2 FQNNGV. V was clipped by 4 bases and J by 5 bases, with 11 bases between them. CDR3 residues: CASSSPLRTEAFF. CDR3 bases: TGTGCCAGCAGCTCCCCCCTGCGGACTGAAGCTTTCTTT.

This chain links TRBV6-4 with TRBJ2-5, with 9 bases fitting TRBD2. CDR1 MRHNA and CDR2 SNTAGT come from the germline V gene. The V and J ends lost 4 bases and 2 bases, in that order; junction bases with no gene match: 5. The CDR3 is 15 residues long. The CDR3 DNA follows: TGTGCCAGCAGTGTAATAGCGGGGGTACAAGAGACCCAGTACTTC. This codes for CASSVIAGVQETQYF.

The chain carries TRBV6-2 or TRBV6-3 and TRBJ2-1, with TRBD2 matching over 7 bases. V lost 6 bases and J lost 9; bases outside the gene matches: 8. Germline V gene lookup returns CDR1 MNHEY and CDR2 SVGEGT. The CDR3 runs to 13 residues. As DNA, the CDR3 is TGTGCCAGCAGCCGGACTAGTGTGCTTGAGCAGTTCTTC. It codes for CASSRTSVLEQFF.

The chain joins TRBV9 to TRBJ2-3; 11 bases map to TRBD2. Trimming at V came to 0 bases and at J to 3 bases, leaving 6 bases not matched to a gene. Looked up from germline, CDR1 is SGDLS and CDR2 is YYNGEE. The CDR3 is made up of 17 amino acids. The CDR3 here is CASSVVLAGEGTDTQYF. The DNA of the CDR3 is TGTGCCAGCAGCGTAGTACTAGCGGGGGAAGGGACAGATACGCAGTATTTT.

V gene TRBV7-9 combines with J gene TRBJ1-2; the D is unclear. Germline values: CDR1 SEHNR, CDR2 FQNEAQ (reference sequence). Trimming stripped 8 bases from V and 4 bases from J, with 17 bases between. This CDR3 has 14 residues. The CDR3 DNA sequence: TGTGCCAGCTTTGGGCAGGCAGGTCTCTATGGCTACACCTTC. It codes for CASFGQAGLYGYTF.